This T cell receptor (beta chain) was obtained from a study of control samples from healthy donors and cancer patients. This CDR3 spans 13 amino acids. Trimming removed 4 bases at V and 2 bases at J, with 9 bases between. Germline assignment: CDR1 SGHDT and CDR2 YYEEEE. TCRdb keeps only in-frame clones here, not all; method: immunoSEQ multiplex PCR. The repertoire consists of fewer than 200,000 clones, with around 90% occurring once and the leading ten covering 1.3% to 1.5%. The chain joins TRBV5-6 to TRBJ1-2; D gene ambiguous. The sequenced material came from blood. This TCR was recovered from a woman in her forties or fifties in good health. CDR3 protein: CASSPDGNYGYTF. The CDR3 DNA sequence: TGTGCCAGCAGCCCTGACGGAAACTATGGCTACACCTTC.